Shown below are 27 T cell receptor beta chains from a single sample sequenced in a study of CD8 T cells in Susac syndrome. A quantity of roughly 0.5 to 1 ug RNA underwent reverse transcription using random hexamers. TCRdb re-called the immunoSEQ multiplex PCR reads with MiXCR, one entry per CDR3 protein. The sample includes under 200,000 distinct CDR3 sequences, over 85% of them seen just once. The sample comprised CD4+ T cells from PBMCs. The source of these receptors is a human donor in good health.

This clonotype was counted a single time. The DNA of the CDR3 is TGCGCCAGCAGCCAGGCGGGGGGCTATCACAATGAGCAGTTCTTC. This sequence encodes CASSQAGGYHNEQFF. The chain links TRBV4-3 to TRBJ2-1, with 8 bases lining up with TRBD2. The CDR3 is made up of 15 amino acids. V trimming: 3 bases; J trimming: 5 bases; junction bases outside the gene matches: 6. In germline, CDR1 is LGHNA, CDR2 YSLEER.

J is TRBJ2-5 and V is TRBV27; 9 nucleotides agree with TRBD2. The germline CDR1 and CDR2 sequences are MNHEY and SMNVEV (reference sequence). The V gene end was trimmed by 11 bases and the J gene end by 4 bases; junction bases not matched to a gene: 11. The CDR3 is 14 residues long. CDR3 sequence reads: CAVSASGVLETQYF. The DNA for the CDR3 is TGTGCCGTGTCGGCTAGCGGGGTGCTAGAGACCCAGTACTTC.

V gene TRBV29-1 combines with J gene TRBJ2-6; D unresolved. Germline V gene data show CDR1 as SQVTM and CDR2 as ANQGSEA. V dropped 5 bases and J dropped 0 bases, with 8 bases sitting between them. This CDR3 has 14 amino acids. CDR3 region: CSVRGDSGANVLTF. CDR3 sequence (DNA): TGCAGCGTTCGAGGTGACTCTGGGGCCAACGTCCTGACTTTC.

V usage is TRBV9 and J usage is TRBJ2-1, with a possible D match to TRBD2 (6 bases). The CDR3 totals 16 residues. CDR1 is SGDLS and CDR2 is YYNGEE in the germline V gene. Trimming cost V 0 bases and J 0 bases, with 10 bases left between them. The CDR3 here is CASSVVGGLSYNEQFF. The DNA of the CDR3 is TGTGCCAGCAGCGTAGTGGGAGGCCTCTCCTACAATGAGCAGTTCTTC.

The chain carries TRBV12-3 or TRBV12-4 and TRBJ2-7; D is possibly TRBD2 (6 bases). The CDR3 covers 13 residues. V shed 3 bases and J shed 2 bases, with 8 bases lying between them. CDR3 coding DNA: TGTGCCAGCAGTTTCGGGAGAACCTACGAGCAGTACTTC. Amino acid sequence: CASSFGRTYEQYF.

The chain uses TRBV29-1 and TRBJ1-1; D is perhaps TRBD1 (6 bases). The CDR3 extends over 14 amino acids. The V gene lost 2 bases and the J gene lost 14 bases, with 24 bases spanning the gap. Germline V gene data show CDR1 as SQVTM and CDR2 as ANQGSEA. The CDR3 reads CSVESDSRGQRAFF. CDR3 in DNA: TGCAGCGTTGAATCGGACTCCCGAGGACAGCGCGCCTTCTTT.

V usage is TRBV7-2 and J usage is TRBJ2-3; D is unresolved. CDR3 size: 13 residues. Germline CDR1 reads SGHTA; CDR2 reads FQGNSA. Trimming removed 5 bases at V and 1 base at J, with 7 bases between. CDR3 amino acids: CASSDWGTDTQYF. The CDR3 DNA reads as TGTGCCAGCAGCGACTGGGGCACAGATACGCAGTATTTT.

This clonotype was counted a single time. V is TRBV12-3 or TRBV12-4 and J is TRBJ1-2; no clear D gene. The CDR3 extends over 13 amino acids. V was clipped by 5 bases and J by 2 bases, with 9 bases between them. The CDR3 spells CASSETPNYGYTF. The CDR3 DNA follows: TGTGCCAGCAGTGAGACTCCCAACTATGGCTACACCTTC.

The chain's CDR3 is CASSVPSGGAGELFF. The CDR3 nucleotides read TGTGCCAGCAGCGTCCCCAGCGGGGGAGCCGGGGAGCTGTTTTTT. V gene TRBV9 combines with J gene TRBJ2-2; 8 bases are shared with TRBD2. CDR3 length: 15 residues. The germline CDR1 and CDR2 sequences are SGDLS and YYNGEE. Germline trimming cut 2 bases from V and 6 bases from J; bases unmatched to any gene: 6. Complete variable domain (other parts from reference TRBV9 and TRBJ2-2): DSGVTQTPKHLITATGQRVTLRCSPRSGDLSVYWYQQSLDQGLQFLIQYYNGEERAKGNILERFSAQQFPDLHSELNLSSLELGDSALYFCASSVPSGGAGELFFGEGSRLTVL.

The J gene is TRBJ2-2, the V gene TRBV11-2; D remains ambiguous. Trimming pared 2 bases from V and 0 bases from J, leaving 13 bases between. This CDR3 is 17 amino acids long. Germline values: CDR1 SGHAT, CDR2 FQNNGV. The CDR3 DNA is TGTGCCAGCAGCTTATTTTCCAGGACGGCGAACACCGGGGAGCTGTTTTTT. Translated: CASSLFSRTANTGELFF.

CDR3 nucleotide sequence: TGCGCCAGCAGCTTGGCCCCACCACAAGAGACCCAGTACTTC. It translates to CASSLAPPQETQYF. The J gene is TRBJ2-5, the V gene TRBV5-1, with D unresolved. Germline V lookup: CDR1 SGHRS, CDR2 YFSETQ. The CDR3 length is 14 residues. Trimming took 0 bases from V and 2 from J, leaving 8 bases between them.

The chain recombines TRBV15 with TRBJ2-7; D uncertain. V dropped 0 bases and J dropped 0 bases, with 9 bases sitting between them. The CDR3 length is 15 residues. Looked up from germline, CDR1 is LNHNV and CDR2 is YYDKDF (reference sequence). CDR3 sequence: CATSRDPGYSYEQYF. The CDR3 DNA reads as TGTGCCACCAGCAGAGATCCCGGCTACTCCTACGAGCAGTACTTC.

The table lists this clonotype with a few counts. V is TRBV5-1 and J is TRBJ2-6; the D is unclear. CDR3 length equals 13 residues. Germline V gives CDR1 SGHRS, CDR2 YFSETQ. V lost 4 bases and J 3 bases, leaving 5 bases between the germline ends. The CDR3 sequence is CASSPGGANVLTF. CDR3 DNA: TGCGCCAGCAGCCCCGGTGGGGCCAACGTCCTGACTTTC.

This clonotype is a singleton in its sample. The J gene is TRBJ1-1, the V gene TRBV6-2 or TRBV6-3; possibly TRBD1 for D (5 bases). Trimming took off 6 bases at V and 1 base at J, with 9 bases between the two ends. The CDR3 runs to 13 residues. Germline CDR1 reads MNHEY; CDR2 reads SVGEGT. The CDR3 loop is CASRQVTNTEAFF. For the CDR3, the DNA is TGTGCCAGCAGACAGGTGACGAACACTGAAGCTTTCTTT.

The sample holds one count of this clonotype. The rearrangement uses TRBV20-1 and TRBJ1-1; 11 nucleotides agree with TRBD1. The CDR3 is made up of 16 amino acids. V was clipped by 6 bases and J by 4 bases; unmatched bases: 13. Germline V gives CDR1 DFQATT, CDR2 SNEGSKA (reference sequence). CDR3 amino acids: CSATGTGGWQGTEAFF. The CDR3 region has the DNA TGCAGTGCCACCGGGACAGGGGGTTGGCAGGGCACTGAAGCTTTCTTT.

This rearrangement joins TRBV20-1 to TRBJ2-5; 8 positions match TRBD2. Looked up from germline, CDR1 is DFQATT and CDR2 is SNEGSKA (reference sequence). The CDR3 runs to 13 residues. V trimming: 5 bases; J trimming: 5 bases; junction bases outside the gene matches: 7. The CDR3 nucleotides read TGCAGTGCTGTGACTAGCGCAGGCGAGACCCAGTACTTC. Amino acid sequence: CSAVTSAGETQYF.

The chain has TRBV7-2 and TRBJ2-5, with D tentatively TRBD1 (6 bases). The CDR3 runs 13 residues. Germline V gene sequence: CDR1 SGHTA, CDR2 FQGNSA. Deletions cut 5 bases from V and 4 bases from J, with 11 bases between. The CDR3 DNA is TGTGCCAGCAGCGTACCAGGGGTAGAGACCCAGTACTTC. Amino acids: CASSVPGVETQYF.

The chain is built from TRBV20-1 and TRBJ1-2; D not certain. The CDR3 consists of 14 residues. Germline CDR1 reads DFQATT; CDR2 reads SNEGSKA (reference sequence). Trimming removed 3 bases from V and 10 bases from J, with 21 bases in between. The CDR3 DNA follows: TGCAGTGCTAGTCCCACGGGAGTTAGCTCAGTCTACACCTTC. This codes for CSASPTGVSSVYTF.

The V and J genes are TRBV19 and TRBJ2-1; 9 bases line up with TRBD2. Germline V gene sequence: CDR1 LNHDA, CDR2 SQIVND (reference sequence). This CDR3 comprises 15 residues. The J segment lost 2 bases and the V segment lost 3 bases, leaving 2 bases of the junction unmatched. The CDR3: CASSIASGAYNEQFF. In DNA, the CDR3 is TGTGCCAGTAGTATTGCTAGCGGGGCCTACAATGAGCAGTTCTTC. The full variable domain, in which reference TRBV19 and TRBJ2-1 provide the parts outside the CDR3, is DGGITQSPKYLFRKEGQNVTLSCEQNLNHDAMYWYRQDPGQGLRLIYYSQIVNDFQKGDIAEGYSVSREKKESFPLTVTSAQKNPTAFYLCASSIASGAYNEQFFGPGTRLTVL.

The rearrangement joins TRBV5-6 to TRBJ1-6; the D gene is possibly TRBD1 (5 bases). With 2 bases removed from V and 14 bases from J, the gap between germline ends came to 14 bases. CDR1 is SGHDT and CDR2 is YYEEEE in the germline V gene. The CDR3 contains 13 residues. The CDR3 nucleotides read TGTGCCAGCAGCTTAAGGATGGGGCCAACCCTCCACTTT. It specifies CASSLRMGPTLHF.

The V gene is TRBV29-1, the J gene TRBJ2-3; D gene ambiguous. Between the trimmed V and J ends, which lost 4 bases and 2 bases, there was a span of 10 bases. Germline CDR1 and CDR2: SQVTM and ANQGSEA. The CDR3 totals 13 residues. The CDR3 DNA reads TGCAGCGTTGCACCGGTCATCACAGATACGCAGTATTTT. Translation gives CSVAPVITDTQYF.

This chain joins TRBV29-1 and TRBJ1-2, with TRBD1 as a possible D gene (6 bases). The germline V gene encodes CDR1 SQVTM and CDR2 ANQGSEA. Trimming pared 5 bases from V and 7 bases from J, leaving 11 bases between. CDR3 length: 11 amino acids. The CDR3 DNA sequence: TGCAGCGTTCCAGGGGTAGGTGGCTACACCTTC. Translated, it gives CSVPGVGGYTF.

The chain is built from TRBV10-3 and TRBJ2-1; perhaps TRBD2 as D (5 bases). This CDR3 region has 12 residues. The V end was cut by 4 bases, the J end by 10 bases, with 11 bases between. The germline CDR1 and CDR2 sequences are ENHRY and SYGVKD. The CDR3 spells CAISVGGTEQFF. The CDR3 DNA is TGTGCCATCAGTGTTGGAGGCACCGAGCAGTTCTTC.

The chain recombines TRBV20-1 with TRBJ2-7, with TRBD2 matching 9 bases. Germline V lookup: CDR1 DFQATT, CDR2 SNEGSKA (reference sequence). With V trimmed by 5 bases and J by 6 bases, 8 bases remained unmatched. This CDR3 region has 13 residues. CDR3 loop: CSAVPGLASEQYF. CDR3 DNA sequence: TGCAGTGCTGTTCCGGGACTAGCATCCGAGCAGTACTTC.

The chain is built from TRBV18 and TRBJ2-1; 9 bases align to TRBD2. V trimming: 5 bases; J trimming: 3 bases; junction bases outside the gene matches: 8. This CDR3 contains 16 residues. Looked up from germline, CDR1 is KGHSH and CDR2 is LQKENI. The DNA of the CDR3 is TGTGCCAGCTCAGACCTGGCGGGGGGGATCTACAATGAGCAGTTCTTC. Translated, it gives CASSDLAGGIYNEQFF.

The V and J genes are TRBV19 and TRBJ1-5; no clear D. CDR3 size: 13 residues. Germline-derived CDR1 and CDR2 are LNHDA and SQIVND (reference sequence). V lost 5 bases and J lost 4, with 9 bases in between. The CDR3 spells CASSSQSNQPQHF. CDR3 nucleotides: TGTGCCAGTAGTTCACAGTCGAATCAGCCCCAGCATTTT.

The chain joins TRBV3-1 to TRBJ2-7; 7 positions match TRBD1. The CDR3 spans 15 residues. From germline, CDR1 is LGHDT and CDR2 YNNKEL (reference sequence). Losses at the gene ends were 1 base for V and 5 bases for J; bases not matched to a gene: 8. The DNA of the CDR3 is TGTGCCAGCAGCCAAGCCGGCAGGGGGTTAGACGAGCAGTACTTC. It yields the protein CASSQAGRGLDEQYF.